The rows below give T cell receptor beta chains drawn from one sample of a study of cytomegalovirus exposure and HLA in healthy donors. Produced via immunoSEQ multiplex PCR; TCRdb's table is partial and in-frame only. The sample yields under 200,000 clones, around 81% seen once. The sequencing sample was made of PBMCs. These receptors all come from a woman aged 18 to 35 in good health and CMV-seropositive. Each CDR3 is given without its conserved first and last residue. Fields, in order: J gene, V gene, CDR3 protein.

TRBJ1-5 | TRBV5-1 | ASSLDGTGEPQH
TRBJ2-5 | TRBV9 | ASSARPDRGETQY
TRBJ2-1 | TRBV9 | ASSVRGQGYNEQF
TRBJ2-3 | TRBV27 | ASSPPGSGADTQY
TRBJ1-4 | TRBV9 | ASSPSAKTTNEKLF
TRBJ1-4 | TRBV6-1 | ASSPGTGGRKLF
TRBJ1-1 | TRBV6-5 | ASSKGGSGTEAF
TRBJ1-4 | TRBV4-3 | ASSQGFRVTNEKLF
TRBJ1-5 | TRBV28 | ASSLGQGFQPQH
TRBJ1-1 | TRBV27 | ASTKSWGGVSSEAF
TRBJ1-5 | TRBV18 | ASSPRGVRGNQPQH
TRBJ1-6 | TRBV9 | ASSASEVPNSPLH
TRBJ1-1 | TRBV19 | ASYRQGVRTEAF
TRBJ1-6 | TRBV30 | AWGIGQGYSPLH
TRBJ2-3 | TRBV29-1 | SVEAGLDTQY
TRBJ1-2 | TRBV6-1 | ASSEGGAMGYT
TRBJ2-2 | TRBV27 | ASSWGIGGANTGELF
TRBJ2-1 | TRBV7-9 | SSSYDLRSQF
TRBJ2-5 | TRBV5-1 | ASSLAGTSQETQY
TRBJ1-1 | TRBV30 | AWNRGLSTEAF
TRBJ2-7 | TRBV15 | ATGDVGSSGDYEQY
TRBJ2-3 | TRBV10-3 | AISGGSGSTDTQY
TRBJ2-1 | TRBV7-9 | ASSLRGSGDEQF
TRBJ2-6 | TRBV6-1 | ASSERSSGANGLT
TRBJ2-3 | TRBV4-3 | ASSQRTGAWTDTQY
TRBJ1-5 | TRBV6-6 | ASSQGYSNQPQH
TRBJ1-5 | TRBV6-5 | ASGQVLQPQH
TRBJ2-3 | TRBV7-9 | ASSYELAGNTDTQY
TRBJ2-5 | TRBV11-3 | ASGPRTGGETQY